The clone carrying this TCR beta chain was found many times. Clones were sequenced by immunoSEQ multiplex PCR, and TCRdb holds only the in-frame ones, with some missing. This sample has some 330,000 clones; more than 85% occur once, and the top ten carry less than 20%. This sample is drawn from a study of blood T cell repertoires in COVID-19. Across the study: The United States, Italy and Spain supplied acute and convalescent COVID-19 samples. The cDNA or gDNA used as material had been derived from T cells, B-cell-depleted T cells, or PBMCs.

The germline gives CDR1 MNHNY, CDR2 SVGAGI (reference sequence). This CDR3 is built from 14 residues. With 7 bases clipped from V and 4 bases from J, the junction kept 7 bases outside the gene matches. This clonotype originated in a woman in her twenties or thirties who had recovered from COVID-19. The chain carries TRBV6-6 and TRBJ1-3, with 7 bases identical to TRBD1. The sequenced sample was PBMCs or T cells enriched from blood (not recorded which). Written as DNA, the CDR3 is TGTGCCAGCACCCAGGGGGGAGGAGGAAACACCATATATTTT. It translates to CASTQGGGGNTIYF.